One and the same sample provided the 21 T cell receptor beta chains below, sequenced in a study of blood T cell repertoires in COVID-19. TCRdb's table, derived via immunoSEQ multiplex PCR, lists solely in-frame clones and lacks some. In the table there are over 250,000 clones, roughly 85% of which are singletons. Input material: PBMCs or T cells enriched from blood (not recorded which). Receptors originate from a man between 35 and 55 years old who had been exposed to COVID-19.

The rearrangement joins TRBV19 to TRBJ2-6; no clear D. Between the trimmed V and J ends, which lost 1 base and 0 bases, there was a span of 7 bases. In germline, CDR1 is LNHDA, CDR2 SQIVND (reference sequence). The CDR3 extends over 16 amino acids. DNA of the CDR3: TGTGCCAGTAGTATAGCGTCCGGCTCTGGGGCCAACGTCCTGACTTTC. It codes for CASSIASGSGANVLTF.

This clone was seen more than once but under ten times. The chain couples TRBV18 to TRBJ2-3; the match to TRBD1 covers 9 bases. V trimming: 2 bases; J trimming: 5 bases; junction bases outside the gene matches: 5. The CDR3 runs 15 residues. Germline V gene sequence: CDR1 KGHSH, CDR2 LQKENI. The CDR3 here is CASSPTGQGGDTQYF. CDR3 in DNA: TGTGCCAGCTCACCAACGGGACAGGGCGGAGATACGCAGTATTTT.

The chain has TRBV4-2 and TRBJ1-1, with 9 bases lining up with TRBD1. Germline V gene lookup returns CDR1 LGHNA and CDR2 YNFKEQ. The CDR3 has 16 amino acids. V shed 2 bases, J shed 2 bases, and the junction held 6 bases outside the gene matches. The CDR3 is CASSQMTGGYNTEAFF. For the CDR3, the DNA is TGTGCCAGCAGCCAAATGACAGGGGGTTATAACACTGAAGCTTTCTTT.

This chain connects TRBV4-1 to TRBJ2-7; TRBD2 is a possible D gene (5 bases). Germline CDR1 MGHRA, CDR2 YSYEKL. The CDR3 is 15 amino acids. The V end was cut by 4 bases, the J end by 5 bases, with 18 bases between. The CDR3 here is CASSLLVRDVDEQYF. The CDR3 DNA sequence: TGCGCCAGCAGCCTCTTAGTGAGGGATGTAGACGAGCAGTACTTC.

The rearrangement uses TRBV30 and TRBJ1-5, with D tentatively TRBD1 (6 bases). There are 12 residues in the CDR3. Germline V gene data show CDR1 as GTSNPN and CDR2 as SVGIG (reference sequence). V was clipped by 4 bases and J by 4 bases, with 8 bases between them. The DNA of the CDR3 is TGTGCCTGGAATCAGGGGAATCAGCCCCAGCATTTT. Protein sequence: CAWNQGNQPQHF.

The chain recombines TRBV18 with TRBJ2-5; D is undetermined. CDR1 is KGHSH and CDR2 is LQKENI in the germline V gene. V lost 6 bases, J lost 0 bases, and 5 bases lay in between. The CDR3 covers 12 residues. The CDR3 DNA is TGTGCCAGCTCCATTTACCAAGAGACCCAGTACTTC. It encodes CASSIYQETQYF.

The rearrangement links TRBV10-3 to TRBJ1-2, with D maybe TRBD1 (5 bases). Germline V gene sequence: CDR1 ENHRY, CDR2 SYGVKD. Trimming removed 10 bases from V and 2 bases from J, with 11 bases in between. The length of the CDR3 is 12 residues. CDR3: CATSTDNYGYTF. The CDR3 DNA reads TGTGCCACCTCGACAGACAACTATGGCTACACCTTC.

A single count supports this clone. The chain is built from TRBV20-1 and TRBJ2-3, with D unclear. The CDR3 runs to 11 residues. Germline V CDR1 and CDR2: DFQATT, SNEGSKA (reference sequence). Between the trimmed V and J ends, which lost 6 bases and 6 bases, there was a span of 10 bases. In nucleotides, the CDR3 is TGCAGTGCAGGCGCCGGGGATACGCAGTATTTT. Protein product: CSAGAGDTQYF.

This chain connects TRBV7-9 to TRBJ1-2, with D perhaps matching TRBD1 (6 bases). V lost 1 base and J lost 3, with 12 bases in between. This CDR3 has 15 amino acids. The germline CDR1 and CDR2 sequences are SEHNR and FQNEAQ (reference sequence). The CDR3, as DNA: TGTGCCAGCAGCTTAGTTTCAGGGGCGCACTATGGCTACACCTTC. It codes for CASSLVSGAHYGYTF.

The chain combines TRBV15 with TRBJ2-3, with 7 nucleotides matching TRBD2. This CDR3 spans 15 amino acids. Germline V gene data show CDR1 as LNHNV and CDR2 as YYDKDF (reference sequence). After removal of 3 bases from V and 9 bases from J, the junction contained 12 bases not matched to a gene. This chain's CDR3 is CATSRGEGTRSTQYF. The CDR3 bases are TGTGCCACCAGCAGGGGGGAGGGGACCAGAAGCACGCAGTATTTT.

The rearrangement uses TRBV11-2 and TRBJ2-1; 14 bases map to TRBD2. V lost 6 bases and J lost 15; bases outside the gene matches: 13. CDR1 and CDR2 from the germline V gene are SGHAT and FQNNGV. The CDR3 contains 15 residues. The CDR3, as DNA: TGTGCCAGCAGACCTCTGACTAGCGGGAGGGGGGTTAGGTTCTTC. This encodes CASRPLTSGRGVRFF.

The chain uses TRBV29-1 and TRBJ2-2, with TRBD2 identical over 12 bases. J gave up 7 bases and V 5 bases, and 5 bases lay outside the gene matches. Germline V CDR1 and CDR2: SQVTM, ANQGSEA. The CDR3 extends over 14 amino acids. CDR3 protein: CSVRTSGISGELFF. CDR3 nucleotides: TGCAGCGTTCGGACTAGCGGGATAAGCGGGGAGCTGTTTTTT.

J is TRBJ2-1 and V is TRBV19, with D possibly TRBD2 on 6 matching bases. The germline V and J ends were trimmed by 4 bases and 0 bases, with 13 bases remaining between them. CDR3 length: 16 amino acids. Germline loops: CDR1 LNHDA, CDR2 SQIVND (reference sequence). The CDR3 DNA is TGTGCCAGTAGTAAGGATGGAGGGAACTCCTACAATGAGCAGTTCTTC. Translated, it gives CASSKDGGNSYNEQFF.

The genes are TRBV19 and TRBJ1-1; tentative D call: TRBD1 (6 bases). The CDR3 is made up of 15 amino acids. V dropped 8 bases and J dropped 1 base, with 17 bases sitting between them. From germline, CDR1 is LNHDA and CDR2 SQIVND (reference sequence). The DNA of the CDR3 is TGTGCCAGTTCGTTAACCGGGACACCGAACACTGAAGCTTTCTTT. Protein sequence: CASSLTGTPNTEAFF.

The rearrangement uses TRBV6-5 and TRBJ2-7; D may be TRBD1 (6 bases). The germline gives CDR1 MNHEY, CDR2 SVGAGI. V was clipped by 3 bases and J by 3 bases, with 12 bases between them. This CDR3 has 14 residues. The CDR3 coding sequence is TGTGCCAGCAGTTATTATGGACAGAACTACGAGCAGTACTTC. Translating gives CASSYYGQNYEQYF.

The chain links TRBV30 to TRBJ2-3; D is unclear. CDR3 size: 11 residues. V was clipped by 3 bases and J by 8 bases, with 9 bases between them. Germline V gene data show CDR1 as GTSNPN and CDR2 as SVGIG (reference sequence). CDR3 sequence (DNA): TGTGCCTGGAGCGGCCCAGGTACGCAGTATTTT. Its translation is CAWSGPGTQYF.

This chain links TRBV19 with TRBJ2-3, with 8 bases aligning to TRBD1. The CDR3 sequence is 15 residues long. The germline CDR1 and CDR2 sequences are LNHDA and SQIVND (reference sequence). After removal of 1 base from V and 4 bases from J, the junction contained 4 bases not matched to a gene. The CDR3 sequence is CASSIGTGIPDTQYF. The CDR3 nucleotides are TGTGCCAGTAGTATAGGGACAGGGATCCCAGATACGCAGTATTTT.

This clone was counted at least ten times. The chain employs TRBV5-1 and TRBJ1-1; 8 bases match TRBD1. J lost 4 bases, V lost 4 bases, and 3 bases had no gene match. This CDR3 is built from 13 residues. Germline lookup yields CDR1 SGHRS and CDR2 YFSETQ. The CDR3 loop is CASSRQGTTEAFF. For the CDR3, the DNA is TGCGCCAGCAGCAGACAGGGGACCACTGAAGCTTTCTTT.

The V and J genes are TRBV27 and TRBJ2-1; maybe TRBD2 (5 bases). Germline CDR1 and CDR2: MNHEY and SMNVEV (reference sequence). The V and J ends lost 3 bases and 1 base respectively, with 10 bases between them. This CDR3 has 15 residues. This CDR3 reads CASSFGRASYNEQFF. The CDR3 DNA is TGTGCCAGCAGTTTTGGGCGGGCGTCCTACAATGAGCAGTTCTTC.

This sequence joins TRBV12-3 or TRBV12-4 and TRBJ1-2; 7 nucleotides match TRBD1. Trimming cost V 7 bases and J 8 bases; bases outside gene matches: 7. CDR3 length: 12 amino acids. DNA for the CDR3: TGTGCCAGCACCGGACAGGTTTACGGCTACACCTTC. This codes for CASTGQVYGYTF.

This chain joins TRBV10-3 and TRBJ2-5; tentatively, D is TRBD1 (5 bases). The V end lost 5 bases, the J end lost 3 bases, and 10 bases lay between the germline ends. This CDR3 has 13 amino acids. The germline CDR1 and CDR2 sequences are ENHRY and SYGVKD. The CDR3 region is CAISPGPEETQYF. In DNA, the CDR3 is TGTGCCATCAGTCCAGGGCCCGAAGAGACCCAGTACTTC.